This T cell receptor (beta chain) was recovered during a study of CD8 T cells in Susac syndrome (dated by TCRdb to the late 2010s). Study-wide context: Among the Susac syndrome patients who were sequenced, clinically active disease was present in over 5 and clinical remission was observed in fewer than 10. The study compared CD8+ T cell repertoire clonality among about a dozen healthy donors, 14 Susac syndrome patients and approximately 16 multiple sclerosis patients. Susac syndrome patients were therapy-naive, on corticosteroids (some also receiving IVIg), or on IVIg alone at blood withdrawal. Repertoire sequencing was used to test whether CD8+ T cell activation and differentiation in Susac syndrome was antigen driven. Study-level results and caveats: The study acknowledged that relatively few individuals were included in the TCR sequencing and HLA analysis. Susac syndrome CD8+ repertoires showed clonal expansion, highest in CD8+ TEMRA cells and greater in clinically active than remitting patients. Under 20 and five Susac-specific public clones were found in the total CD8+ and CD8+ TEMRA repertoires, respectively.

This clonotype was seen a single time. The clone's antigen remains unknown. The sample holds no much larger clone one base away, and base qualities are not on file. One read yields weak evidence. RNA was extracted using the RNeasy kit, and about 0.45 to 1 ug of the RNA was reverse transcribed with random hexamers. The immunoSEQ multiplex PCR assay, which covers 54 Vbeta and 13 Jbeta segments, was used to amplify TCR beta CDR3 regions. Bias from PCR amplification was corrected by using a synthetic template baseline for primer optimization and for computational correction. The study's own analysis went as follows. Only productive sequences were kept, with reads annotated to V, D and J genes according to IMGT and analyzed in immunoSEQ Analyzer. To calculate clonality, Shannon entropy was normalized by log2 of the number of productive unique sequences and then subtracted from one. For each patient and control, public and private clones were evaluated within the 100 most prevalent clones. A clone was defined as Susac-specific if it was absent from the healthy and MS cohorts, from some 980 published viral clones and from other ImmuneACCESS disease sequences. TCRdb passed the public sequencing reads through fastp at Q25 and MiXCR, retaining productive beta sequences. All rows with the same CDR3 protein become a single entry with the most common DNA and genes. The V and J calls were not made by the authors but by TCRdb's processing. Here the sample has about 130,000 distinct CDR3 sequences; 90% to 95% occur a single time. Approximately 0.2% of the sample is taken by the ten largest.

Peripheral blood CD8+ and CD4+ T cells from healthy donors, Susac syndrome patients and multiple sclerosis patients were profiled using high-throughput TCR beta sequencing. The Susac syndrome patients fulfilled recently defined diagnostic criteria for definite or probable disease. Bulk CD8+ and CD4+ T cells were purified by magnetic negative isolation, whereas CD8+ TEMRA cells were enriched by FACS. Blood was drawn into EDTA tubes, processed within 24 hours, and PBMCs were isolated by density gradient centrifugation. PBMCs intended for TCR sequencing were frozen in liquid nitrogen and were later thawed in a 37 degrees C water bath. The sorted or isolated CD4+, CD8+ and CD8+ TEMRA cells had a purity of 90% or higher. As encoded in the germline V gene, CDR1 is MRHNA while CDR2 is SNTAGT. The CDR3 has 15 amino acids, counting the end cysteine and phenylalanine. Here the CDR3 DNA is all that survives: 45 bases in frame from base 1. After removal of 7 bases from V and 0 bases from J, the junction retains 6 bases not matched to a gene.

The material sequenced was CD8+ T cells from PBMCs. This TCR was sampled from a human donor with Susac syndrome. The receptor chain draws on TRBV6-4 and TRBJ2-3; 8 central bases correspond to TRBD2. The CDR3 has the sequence CASTTSGGSTDTQYF. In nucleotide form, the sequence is TGTGCCAGCACTACTAGCGGAGGAAGCACAGATACGCAGTATTTT.